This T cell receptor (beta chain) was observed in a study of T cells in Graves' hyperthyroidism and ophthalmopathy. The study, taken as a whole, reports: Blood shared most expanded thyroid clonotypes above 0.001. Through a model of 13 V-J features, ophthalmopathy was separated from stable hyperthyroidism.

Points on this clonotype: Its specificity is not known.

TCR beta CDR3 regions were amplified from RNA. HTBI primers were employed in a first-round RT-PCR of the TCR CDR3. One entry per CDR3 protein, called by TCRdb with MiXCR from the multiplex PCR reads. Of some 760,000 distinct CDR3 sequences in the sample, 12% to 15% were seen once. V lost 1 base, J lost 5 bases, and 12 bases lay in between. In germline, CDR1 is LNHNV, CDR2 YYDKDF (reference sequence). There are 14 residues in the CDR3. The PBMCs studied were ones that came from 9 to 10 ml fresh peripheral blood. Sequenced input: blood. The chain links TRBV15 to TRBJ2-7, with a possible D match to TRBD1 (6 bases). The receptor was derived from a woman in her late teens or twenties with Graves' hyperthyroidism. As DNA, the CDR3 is TGTGCCACCAGCAGAGGCCAGGGGCCGGACGAGCAGTACTTC. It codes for CATSRGQGPDEQYF. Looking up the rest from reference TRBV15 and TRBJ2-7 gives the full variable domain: DAMVIQNPRYQVTQFGKPVTLSCSQTLNHNVMYWYQQKSSQAPKLLFHYYDKDFNNEADTPDNFQSRRPNTSFCFLDIRSPGLGDTAMYLCATSRGQGPDEQYFGPGTRLTVT.